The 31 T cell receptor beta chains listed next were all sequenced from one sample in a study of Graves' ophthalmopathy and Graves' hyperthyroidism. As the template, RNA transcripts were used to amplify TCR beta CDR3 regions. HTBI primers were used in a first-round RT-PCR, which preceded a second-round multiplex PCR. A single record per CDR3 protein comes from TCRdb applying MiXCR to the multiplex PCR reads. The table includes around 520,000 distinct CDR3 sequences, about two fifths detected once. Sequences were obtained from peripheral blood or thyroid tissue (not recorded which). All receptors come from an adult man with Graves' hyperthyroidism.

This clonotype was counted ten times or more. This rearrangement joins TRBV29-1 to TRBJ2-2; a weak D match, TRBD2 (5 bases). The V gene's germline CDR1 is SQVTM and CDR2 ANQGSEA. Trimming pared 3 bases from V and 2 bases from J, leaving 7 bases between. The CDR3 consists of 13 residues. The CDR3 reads CSVDEGNTGELFF. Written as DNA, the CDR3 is TGCAGCGTTGATGAGGGCAACACCGGGGAGCTGTTTTTT.

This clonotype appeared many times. In DNA, the CDR3 is TGTGCCAGCAGGCCCGGGACAGGGAAAGAGACCCAGTACTTC. It codes for CASRPGTGKETQYF. The chain has TRBV2 and TRBJ2-5; 9 nucleotides line up with TRBD1. CDR1 SNHLY and CDR2 FYNNEI come from the germline V gene. The CDR3 is 14 residues long. V was pared by 6 bases and J by 3 bases, with 5 bases of the junction left unmatched.

The CDR3 DNA reads TGTGCCAGCAGTGACAGGAGCCAACCGAACACCTACGAGCAGTACTTC. Translated, it gives CASSDRSQPNTYEQYF. The genes are TRBV2 and TRBJ2-7, with D unresolved. This CDR3 has 16 residues. Between the trimmed V and J ends, which lost 3 bases and 2 bases, there was a span of 17 bases. Germline V gene lookup returns CDR1 SNHLY and CDR2 FYNNEI.

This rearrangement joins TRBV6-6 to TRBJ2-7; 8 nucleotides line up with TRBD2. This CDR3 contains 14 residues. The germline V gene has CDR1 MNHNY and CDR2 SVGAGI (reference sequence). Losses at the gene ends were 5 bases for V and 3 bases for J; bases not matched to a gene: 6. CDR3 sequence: CASSKIAGNYEQYF. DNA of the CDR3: TGTGCCAGCAGTAAAATAGCGGGAAACTACGAGCAGTACTTC.

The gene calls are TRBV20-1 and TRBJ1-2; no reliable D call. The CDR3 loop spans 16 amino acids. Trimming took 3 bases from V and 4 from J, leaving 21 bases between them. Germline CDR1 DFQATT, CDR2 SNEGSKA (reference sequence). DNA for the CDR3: TGCAGTGCTAGCGACCACAGTCCCAATATTTCCTATGGCTACACCTTC. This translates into CSASDHSPNISYGYTF.

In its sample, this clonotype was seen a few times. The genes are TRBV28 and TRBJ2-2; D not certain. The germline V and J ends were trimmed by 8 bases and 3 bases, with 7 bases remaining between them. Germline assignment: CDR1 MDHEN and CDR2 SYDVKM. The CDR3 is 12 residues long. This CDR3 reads CASQRDTGELFF. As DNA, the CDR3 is TGTGCCAGCCAAAGGGACACCGGGGAGCTGTTTTTT.

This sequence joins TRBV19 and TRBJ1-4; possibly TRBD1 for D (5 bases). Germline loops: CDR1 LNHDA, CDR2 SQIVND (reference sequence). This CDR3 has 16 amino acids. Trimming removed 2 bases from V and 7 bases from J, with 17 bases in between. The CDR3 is CASSINRGVRIEKLFF. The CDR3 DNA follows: TGTGCCAGTAGTATAAATCGGGGGGTGAGGATTGAAAAACTGTTTTTT.

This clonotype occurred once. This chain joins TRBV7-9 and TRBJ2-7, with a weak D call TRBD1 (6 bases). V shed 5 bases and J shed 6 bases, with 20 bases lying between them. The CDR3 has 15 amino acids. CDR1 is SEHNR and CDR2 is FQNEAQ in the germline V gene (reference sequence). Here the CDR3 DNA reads TGTGCCAGCAGCCTAAGATCAGGGGTCGACACCGAGCAGTACTTC. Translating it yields CASSLRSGVDTEQYF. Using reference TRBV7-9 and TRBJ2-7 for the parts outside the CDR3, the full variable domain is DTGVSQNPRHKITKRGQNVTFRCDPISEHNRLYWYRQTLGQGPEFLTYFQNEAQLEKSRLLSDRFSAERPKGSFSTLEIQRTEQGDSAMYLCASSLRSGVDTEQYFGPGTRLTVT.

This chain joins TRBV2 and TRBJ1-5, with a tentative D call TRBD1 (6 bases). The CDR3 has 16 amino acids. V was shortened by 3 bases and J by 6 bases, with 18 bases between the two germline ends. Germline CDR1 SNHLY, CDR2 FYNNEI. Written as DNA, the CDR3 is TGTGCCAGCAGTGATGGCCGCAGGGGCGGAGGTCAGCCCCAGCATTTT. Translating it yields CASSDGRRGGGQPQHF.

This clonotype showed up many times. The CDR3 DNA is TGTGCCAGCAGCGGGGGACGGTTAATGAACACTGAAGCTTTCTTT. Protein product: CASSGGRLMNTEAFF. The rearrangement uses TRBV9 and TRBJ1-1, with TRBD1 as a possible D gene (5 bases). The germline gives CDR1 SGDLS, CDR2 YYNGEE. V was pared by 3 bases and J by 0 bases, with 12 bases between. The CDR3 spans 15 residues. The variable domain in full, with the rest retrieved from reference TRBV9 and TRBJ1-1, is DSGVTQTPKHLITATGQRVTLRCSPRSGDLSVYWYQQSLDQGLQFLIQYYNGEERAKGNILERFSAQQFPDLHSELNLSSLELGDSALYFCASSGGRLMNTEAFFGQGTRLTVV.

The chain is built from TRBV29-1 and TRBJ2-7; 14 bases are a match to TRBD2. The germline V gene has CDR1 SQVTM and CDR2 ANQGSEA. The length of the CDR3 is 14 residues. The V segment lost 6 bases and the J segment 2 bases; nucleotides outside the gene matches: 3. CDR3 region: CSVGTSGSPYEQYF. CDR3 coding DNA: TGCAGCGTAGGGACTAGCGGGAGTCCCTACGAGCAGTACTTC.

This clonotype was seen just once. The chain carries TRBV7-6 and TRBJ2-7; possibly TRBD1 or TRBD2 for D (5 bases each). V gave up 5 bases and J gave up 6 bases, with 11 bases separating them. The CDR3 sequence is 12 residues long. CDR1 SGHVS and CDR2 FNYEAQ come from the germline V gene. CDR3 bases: TGTGCCAGCAGCCCAGGGAGCGGCGAGCAGTACTTC. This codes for CASSPGSGEQYF.

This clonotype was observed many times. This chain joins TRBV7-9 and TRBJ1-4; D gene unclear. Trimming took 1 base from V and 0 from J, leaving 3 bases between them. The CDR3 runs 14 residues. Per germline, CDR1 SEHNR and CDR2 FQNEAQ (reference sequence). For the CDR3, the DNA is TGTGCCAGCAGCTTAGGGGCAACTAATGAAAAACTGTTTTTT. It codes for CASSLGATNEKLFF. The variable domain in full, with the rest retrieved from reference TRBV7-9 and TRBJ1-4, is DTGVSQNPRHKITKRGQNVTFRCDPISEHNRLYWYRQTLGQGPEFLTYFQNEAQLEKSRLLSDRFSAERPKGSFSTLEIQRTEQGDSAMYLCASSLGATNEKLFFGSGTQLSVL.

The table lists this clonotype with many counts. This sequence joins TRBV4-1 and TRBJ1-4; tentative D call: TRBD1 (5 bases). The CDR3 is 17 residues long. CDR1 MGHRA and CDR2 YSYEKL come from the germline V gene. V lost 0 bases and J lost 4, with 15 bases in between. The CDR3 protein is CASSQDWGRQGNEKLFF. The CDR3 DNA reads TGCGCCAGCAGCCAAGATTGGGGGAGGCAGGGTAATGAAAAACTGTTTTTT.

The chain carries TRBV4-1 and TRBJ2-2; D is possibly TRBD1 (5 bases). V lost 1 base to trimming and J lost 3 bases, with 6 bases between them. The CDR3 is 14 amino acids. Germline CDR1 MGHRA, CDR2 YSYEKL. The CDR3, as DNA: TGCGCCAGCAGCCAAGTAGGGGACACCGGGGAGCTGTTTTTT. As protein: CASSQVGDTGELFF.

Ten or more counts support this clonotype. The CDR3 DNA reads TGTGCCAGCAGCCCCACTCGGCTAGCGGGGAAAGAGACCCAGTACTTC. Amino acids: CASSPTRLAGKETQYF. The rearrangement joins TRBV7-6 to TRBJ2-5; 9 bases map to TRBD2. J was trimmed by 3 bases and V by 5 bases; bases with no gene match: 10. The germline V gene has CDR1 SGHVS and CDR2 FNYEAQ. This CDR3 has 16 amino acids.

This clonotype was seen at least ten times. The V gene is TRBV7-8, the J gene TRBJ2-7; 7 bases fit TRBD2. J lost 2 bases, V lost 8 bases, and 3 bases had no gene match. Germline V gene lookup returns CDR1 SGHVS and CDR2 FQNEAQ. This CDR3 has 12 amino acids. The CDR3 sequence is CASGRGAYEQYF. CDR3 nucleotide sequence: TGTGCCAGCGGACGGGGGGCCTACGAGCAGTACTTC. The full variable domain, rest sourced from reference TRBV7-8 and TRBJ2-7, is GAGVSQSPRYKVAKRGQDVALRCDPISGHVSLFWYQQALGQGPEFLTYFQNEAQLDKSGLPSDRFFAERPEGSVSTLKIQRTQQEDSAVYLCASGRGAYEQYFGPGTRLTVT.

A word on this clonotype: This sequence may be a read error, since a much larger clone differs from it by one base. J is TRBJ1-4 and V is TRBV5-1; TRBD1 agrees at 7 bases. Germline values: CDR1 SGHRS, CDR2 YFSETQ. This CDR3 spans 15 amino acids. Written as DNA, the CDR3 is TGCGCCGGCAGCGTGGGACAGCGCGATAATGAAAAACTGTTTTTT. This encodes CAGSVGQRDNEKLFF.

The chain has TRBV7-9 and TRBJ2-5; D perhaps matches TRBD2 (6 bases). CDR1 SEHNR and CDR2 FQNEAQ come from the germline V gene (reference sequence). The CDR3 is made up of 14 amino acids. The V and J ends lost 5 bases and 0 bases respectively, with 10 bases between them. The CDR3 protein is CASSDGTYQETQYF. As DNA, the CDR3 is TGTGCCAGCAGCGACGGGACTTACCAAGAGACCCAGTACTTC.

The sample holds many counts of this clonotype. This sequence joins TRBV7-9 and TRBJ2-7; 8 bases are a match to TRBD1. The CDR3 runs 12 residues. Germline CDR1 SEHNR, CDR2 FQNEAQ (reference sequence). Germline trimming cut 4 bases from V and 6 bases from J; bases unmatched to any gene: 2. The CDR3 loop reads CASSSGTGEQYF. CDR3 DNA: TGTGCCAGCAGCTCAGGGACAGGCGAGCAGTACTTC.

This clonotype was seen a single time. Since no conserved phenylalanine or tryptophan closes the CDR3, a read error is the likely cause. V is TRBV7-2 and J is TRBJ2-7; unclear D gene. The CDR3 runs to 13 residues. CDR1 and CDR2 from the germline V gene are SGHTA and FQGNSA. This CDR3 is CASSLDPGYGQYL. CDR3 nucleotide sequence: TGTGCCAGCAGCTTAGATCCCGGCTACGGGCAGTACCTC.

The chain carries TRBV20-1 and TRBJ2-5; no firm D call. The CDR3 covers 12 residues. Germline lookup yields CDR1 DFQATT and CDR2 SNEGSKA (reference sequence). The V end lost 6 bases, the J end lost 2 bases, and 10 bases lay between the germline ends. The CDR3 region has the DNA TGCAGTGCCGTGTGGATGCAAGAGACCCAGTACTTC. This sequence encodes CSAVWMQETQYF.

The CDR3 sequence: CASSRALSTGFAYEQYF. The CDR3 DNA reads as TGTGCCAGCAGCCGAGCGCTCTCGACAGGGTTTGCGTACGAGCAGTACTTC. The V and J genes are TRBV7-9 and TRBJ2-7, with 7 bases aligning to TRBD1. The germline V gene has CDR1 SEHNR and CDR2 FQNEAQ (reference sequence). This CDR3 region has 17 residues. The V gene end was trimmed by 5 bases and the J gene end by 4 bases; junction bases not matched to a gene: 17.

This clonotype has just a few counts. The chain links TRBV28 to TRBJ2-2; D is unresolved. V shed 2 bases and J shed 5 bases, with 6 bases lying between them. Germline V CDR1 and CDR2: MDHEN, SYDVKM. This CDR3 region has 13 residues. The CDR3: CASSLRATGELFF. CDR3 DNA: TGTGCCAGCAGTTTACGGGCAACCGGGGAGCTGTTTTTT.

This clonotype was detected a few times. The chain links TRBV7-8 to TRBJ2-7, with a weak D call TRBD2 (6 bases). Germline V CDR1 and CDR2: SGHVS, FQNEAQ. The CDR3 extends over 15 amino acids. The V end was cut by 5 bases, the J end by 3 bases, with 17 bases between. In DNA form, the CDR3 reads TGTGCCAGCAGCCCCACGGGACTCGCCGGCTACGAGCAGTACTTC. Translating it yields CASSPTGLAGYEQYF.

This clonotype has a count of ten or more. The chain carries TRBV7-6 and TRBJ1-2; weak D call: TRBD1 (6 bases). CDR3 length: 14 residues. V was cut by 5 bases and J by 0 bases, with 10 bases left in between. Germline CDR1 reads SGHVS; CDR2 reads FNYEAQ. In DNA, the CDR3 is TGTGCCAGCAGCCCCGGGGGGCCTAACTATGGCTACACCTTC. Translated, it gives CASSPGGPNYGYTF.

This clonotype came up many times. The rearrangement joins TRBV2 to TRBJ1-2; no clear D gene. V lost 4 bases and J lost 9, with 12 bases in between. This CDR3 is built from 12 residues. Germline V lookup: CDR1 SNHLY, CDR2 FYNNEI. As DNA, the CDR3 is TGTGCCAGCAGTGTTGAGTCCAGGAGCTACACCTTC. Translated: CASSVESRSYTF.

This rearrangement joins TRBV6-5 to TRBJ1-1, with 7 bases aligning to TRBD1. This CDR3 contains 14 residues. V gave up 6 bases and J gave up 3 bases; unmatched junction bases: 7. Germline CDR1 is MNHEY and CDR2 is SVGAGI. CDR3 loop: CASRTGLGDTEAFF. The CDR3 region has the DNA TGTGCCAGCAGGACAGGGTTGGGAGACACTGAAGCTTTCTTT.

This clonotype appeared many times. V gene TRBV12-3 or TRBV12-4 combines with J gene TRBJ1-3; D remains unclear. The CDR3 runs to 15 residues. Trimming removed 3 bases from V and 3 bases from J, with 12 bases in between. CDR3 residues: CASSFPGVGGNTIYF. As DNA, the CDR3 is TGTGCCAGCAGTTTCCCAGGCGTGGGTGGAAACACCATATATTTT.

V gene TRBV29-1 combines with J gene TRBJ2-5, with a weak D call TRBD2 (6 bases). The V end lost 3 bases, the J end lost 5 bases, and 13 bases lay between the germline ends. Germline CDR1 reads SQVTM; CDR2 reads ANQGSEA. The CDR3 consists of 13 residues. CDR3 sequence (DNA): TGCAGCGTTGACAGGGTAGGAGGGGAGACCCAGTACTTC. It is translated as CSVDRVGGETQYF.

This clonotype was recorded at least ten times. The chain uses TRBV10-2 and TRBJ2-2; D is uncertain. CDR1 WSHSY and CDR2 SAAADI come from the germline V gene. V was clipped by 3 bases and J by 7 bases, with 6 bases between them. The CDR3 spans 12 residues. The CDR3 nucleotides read TGCGCCAGCAGTGACGTCGGCGGGGAGCTGTTTTTT. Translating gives CASSDVGGELFF.